The rows below give T cell receptor beta chains drawn from one sample of a study of metastatic and nonmetastatic thyroid tumors. TCRdb reprocessed the PCR reads using MiXCR. The profile shows 27,000 or so clones, 20% to 30% of them singletons. Sequencing was done on a sample of blood. These receptors were collected from a female donor with papillary thyroid cancer or a benign thyroid nodule (not recorded which). Some clones in this sample may be carry-over from other donors' samples. Both conserved end residues are part of each CDR3. Clone size appears in some rows only: once, few, many, or a class for an expanded clone.

>-|TRBV9|12|TRBJ1-5
CASSGLKGAQHF
>many|TRBV20-1|15|TRBJ2-4
CSANPADLAKNIQYF
>few|TRBV6-1|15|TRBJ2-3
CATHRIRDGPDTQYF
>-|TRBV5-1|15|TRBJ1-2
CASNSVQGINYGYTF
>-|TRBV20-1|11|TRBJ1-2
CSARDGYGYTF
>-|TRBV6-1|15|TRBJ1-5
CASRDQGGSNQPQHF
>-|TRBV6-6|17|TRBJ2-2
CASSYSRTGVNTGELFF
>-|TRBV9|19|TRBJ2-2
CASSATSFSSGGNTGELFF
>many|TRBV5-1|12|TRBJ1-1
CASSLDFTEAFF
>-|TRBV11-2|12|TRBJ2-7
CASERSCYEQYF
>many|TRBV6-5|11|TRBJ1-1
CASSYPPTAFF
>many|TRBV5-5|14|TRBJ2-1
CASSRTGLYNEQFF
>-|TRBV6-2/TRBV6-3|20|TRBJ2-2
CASSTSGSRGIGRGTGELFF
>-|TRBV27|12|TRBJ2-3
CASSANKNTQYF
>few|TRBV28|16|TRBJ2-4
CASSLSGTILKNIQYF
>-|TRBV11-3|14|TRBJ2-2
CAGKTAPNTGELFF
>-|TRBV4-2|17|TRBJ2-7
CASSPGTEPNSPYEQYF
>-|TRBV5-6|15|TRBJ1-2
CASSLGAAPNYGYTF
>medium-sized|TRBV20-1|15|TRBJ2-3
CSASKLAGGTDTQYF
>-|TRBV6-6|17|TRBJ1-4
CASSYSLVGATNEKLFF
>-|TRBV20-1|15|TRBJ2-1
CSAGNAGTPGNEQFF
>medium-sized|TRBV5-1|16|TRBJ1-1
CASSPHGTGGNTEAFF
>medium-sized|TRBV20-1|15|TRBJ1-2
CSARDSRGGFYGYTF
>many|TRBV29-1|13|TRBJ1-1
CSVGSRVYTEAFF
>-|TRBV30|11|TRBJ1-1
CAWRGNTEAFF
>-|TRBV5-1|13|TRBJ2-3
CASSLVGTDTQYF
>many|TRBV3-2|17|TRBJ1-2
CASSQEGENRHNYGYTF
>many|TRBV19|16|TRBJ1-3
CASSHFRTSSGNTIYF
>once|TRBV11-2|15|TRBJ1-2
CASSLRGQEGTGYTF
>few|TRBV6-1|14|TRBJ1-1
CAIIRLGGNTEAFF
>many|TRBV7-2|14|TRBJ2-2
CASSQGGSTGELFF
>many|TRBV7-9|14|TRBJ1-2
CASSNGQGQIGYTF
>many|TRBV4-1|14|TRBJ1-6
CASSQAQENSPLHF
>-|TRBV5-1|15|TRBJ2-2
CASSLGDRETGELFF
>many|TRBV7-9|13|TRBJ1-5
CASSLFENQPQHF
>-|TRBV7-9|14|TRBJ1-2
CASSLGGRFYGYTF
>few|TRBV6-1|13|TRBJ2-7
CASSEYSAYEQYF
>many|TRBV7-8|13|TRBJ2-5
CASSPRRLETQYF
>few|TRBV6-1|14|TRBJ2-1
CASGVVEDYNEQFF
>medium-sized|TRBV30|16|TRBJ1-5
CAWTQTGKKYNQPQHF
>-|TRBV12-3/TRBV12-4|13|TRBJ1-1
CASSSPANTEAFF
>many|TRBV27|11|TRBJ2-3
CASSGRDTQYF
>-|TRBV12-3/TRBV12-4|14|TRBJ2-3
CASSTSGTADTQYF
>-|TRBV5-1|15|TRBJ1-3
CASSPDTLPGNTIYF
>-|TRBV7-8|15|TRBJ2-5
CASSLVGGGRETQYF
>-|TRBV6-6|13|TRBJ2-7
CASSYGLPYEQYF
>many|TRBV9|14|TRBJ2-1
CASSVGPWGNEQFF
>few|TRBV6-2/TRBV6-3|15|TRBJ2-3
CASSYYSGGPDTQYF
>-|TRBV18|20|TRBJ2-1
CASSPISVGQVPLGHNEQFF